This T cell receptor (beta chain) is from a study of blood T cell repertoires in COVID-19. Authors' processing steps: Estimation of nucleated cell counts relied on the amplification of reference gene primers. The method was immunoSEQ multiplex PCR; TCRdb's version includes in-frame clones alone and lacks a portion of them. V, J and clone size reflect that table, while D and trimming were determined from the DNA. Of over 60,000 clones in the sample, more than 80% were seen once. The CDR3 has 14 amino acids. V lost 4 bases, J lost 7 bases, and 17 bases lay in between. Germline values: CDR1 SNHLY, CDR2 FYNNEI.

The chain joins TRBV2 to TRBJ2-7; D might be TRBD1 (5 bases). The TCR originated in a woman over 75 with active or convalescent COVID-19. Sequencing used peripheral blood. The CDR3 spells CASSGTRDLREQYF. The DNA for the CDR3 is TGTGCCAGCAGTGGTACCAGGGATTTGCGGGAGCAGTACTTC. Using reference TRBV2 and TRBJ2-7 for the parts outside the CDR3, the full variable domain is EPEVTQTPSHQVTQMGQEVILRCVPISNHLYFYWYRQILGQKVEFLVSFYNNEISEKSEIFDDQFSVERPDGSNFTLKIRSTKLEDSAMYFCASSGTRDLREQYFGPGTRLTVT.